This section outlines one T cell receptor beta chain sequence together with its context. Its antigen remains undetermined. No qualities accompany the bases; no much larger clone lies one base away. These data are taken from a study of blood T cells in healthy people across ages (dated by TCRdb to between 2014 and 2016). For the study in its entirety: Template switching captured roughly one uniquely barcoded TCR beta cDNA molecule per two T cells in model experiments. Using the same blood draw, the study looked at two additional independent replicas of 1 million unique cDNA reads for two donors, one aged 18 to 29 and the other aged 80 or older. Using deep sequencing normalized with unique cDNA molecular identifiers, the study measured how TCR beta repertoire diversity changes with age. The donors were split into four age groups: young (average around 15 years), middle-aged (39), aged (62) and long-lived (under 85). To avoid experimental bias, donors of different ages were randomly spread across the sequencing lanes. Summary of the overall study and its limitations: The CMV infection status of donors was not known, potentially confounding age-related changes in expanded clonotypes. Conclusive comparison of naive and antigen-experienced compartments was prevented by the profiling of bulk unsorted PBMCs. Observed TCR beta diversity correlated strongly with the percentage of naive T cells measured by flow cytometry. Compared with the aged group, the long-lived group had more naive CD4+ T cells, fewer expanded clones and increased TCR diversity, a pattern suggesting age selection. Observed TCR beta diversity per million T cells fell roughly linearly with age, and a significant reduction was already apparent by age around 39. Total diversity estimates from one million sequenced T cells were considered lower bounds and underestimates.

The 39 donors, aged 6 to 90 years, were systemically healthy Caucasian individuals from Russia. Approximately 9 milliliters of peripheral blood were collected from each donor into EDTA-treated Vacutainer tubes. Ficoll-Paque density-gradient centrifugation was used to isolate PBMCs, with at least 6 million per sample. Total RNA, at least 5.5 micrograms per sample, was extracted from PBMCs with Trizol reagent. Naive CD45RAhigh/CD27high T cell percentages were measured by flow cytometry on a PBMC aliquot from every donor. From cysteine to phenylalanine, the CDR3 is 14 amino acids long. The CDR3 DNA has 42 bases and is translated from base 1. CDR1 and CDR2 are read off the germline V gene (reference sequence) as DFQATT and SNEGSKA. V and J are truncated by 0 bases and 2 bases respectively, leaving an intervening sequence of 11 bases. Libraries were made using 5' RACE. The sequencing machine was an Illumina HiSeq 2500. A second PCR of about 6 to 12 cycles was run with a J-beta primer mix and a sample-barcoded 5' primer. A template-switch 5' adaptor carrying 12 random nucleotides introduced a unique molecular identifier onto each TCR beta cDNA molecule. Each sample yielded at least 2.5 million CDR3-containing paired-end reads. All of the RNA was converted into first-strand cDNA using the Mint cDNA synthesis kit, with a TRBC-specific oligonucleotide serving as the primer. All cDNA was treated with uracil-DNA glycosylase and then went through a first 18-cycle PCR with the universal primers M1SS and BC2_uni_R. The original pipeline was this. Each sample was normalized by randomly selecting 1 million high-quality reads, each carrying a distinct molecular identifier. Reads with shared molecular identifiers were discarded instead of being binned into consensus sequences. CDR3 identification, clonotype clustering and error correction used MiTCR with a Q25 quality threshold and the strictest error-elimination algorithm. Lower-bound total TCR beta diversity was estimated with a nonparametric unseen species model using Euler transformation. TCRdb took the public reads, trimmed them with fastp at Q25, ran MiXCR for clone calling and kept in-frame beta chains. Each CDR3 protein gets just one entry, which takes the most common genes and DNA from the rows behind it. What appears here as the V and J calls and clone size reflects TCRdb's work, not the paper's. The sample table records just over 800,000 distinct CDR3 sequences; approximately 65% of these occur just once. The top ten clonotypes cover 25% to 35% of the sample.

Source material: blood. The sequence was collected from a man in his thirties or forties in good health. Recombination linked TRBV20-1 to TRBJ2-7; TRBD1 is a possible D gene, resting on 6 matching bases. CDR3 loop: CSARDRDRTYEQYF. The sequenced DNA is TGCAGTGCTAGAGACCGAGACAGGACCTACGAGCAGTACTTC.